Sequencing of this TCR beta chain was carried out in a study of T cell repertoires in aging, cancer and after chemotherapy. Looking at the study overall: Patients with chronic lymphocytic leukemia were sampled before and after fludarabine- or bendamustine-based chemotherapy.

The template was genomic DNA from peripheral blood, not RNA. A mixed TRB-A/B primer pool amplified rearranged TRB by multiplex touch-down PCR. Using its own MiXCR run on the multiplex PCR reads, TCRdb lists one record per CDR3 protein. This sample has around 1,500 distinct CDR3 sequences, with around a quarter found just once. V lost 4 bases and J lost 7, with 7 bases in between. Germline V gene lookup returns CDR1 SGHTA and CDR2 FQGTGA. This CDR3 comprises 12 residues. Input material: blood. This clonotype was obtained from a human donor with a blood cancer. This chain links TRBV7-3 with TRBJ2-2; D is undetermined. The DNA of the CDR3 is TGTGCCAGCAGCTCCTCCTACGGGGAGCTGTTTTTT. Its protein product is CASSSSYGELFF.